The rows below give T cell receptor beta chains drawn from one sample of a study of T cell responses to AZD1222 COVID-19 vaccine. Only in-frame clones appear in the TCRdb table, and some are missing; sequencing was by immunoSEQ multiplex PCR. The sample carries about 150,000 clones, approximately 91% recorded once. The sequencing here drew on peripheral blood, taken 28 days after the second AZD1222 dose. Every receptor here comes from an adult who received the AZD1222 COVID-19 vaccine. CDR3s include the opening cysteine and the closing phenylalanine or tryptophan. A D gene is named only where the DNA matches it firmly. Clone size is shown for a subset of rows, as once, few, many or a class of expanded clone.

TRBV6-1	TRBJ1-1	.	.	TGTGCCAGCAGTGAAAAGACTGGGAACACTGAAGCTTTCTTT	CASSEKTGNTEAFF
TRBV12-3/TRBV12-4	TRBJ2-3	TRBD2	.	TGTGCCAGCAGTGGGACTAGCGAAGAGACGCAGTATTTT	CASSGTSEETQYF
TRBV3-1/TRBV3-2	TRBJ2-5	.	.	TGTGCCAGCAGCCCCCCGGGAGCTAGACTCGAGACCCAGTACTTC	CASSPPGARLETQYF
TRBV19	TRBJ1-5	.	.	TGTGCCAGTAGTACCCAGTCCTTTAAACAGCCCCAGCATTTT	CASSTQSFKQPQHF
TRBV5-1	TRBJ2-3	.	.	TGCGCCAGCAGCCAAGGGACGACCTTGGGAGATACGCAGTATTTT	CASSQGTTLGDTQYF
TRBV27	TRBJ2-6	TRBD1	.	TGTGCCAGCAGGGACAGGGGCCTTTATTCTGGGGCCAACGTCCTGACTTTC	CASRDRGLYSGANVLTF
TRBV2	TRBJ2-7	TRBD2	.	TGTGCCAGCAGTGTCGGGGGGGCCTACGAGCAGTACTTC	CASSVGGAYEQYF
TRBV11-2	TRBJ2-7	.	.	TGTGCCAGCAGCCTGACCTACGAGCAGTACTTC	CASSLTYEQYF
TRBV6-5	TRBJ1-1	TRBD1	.	TGTGCCAGCAGCCTTGAGACAGGGAGGACTGAAGCTTTCTTT	CASSLETGRTEAFF
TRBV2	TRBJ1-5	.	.	TGTGCCCAAGGGCCTCCCTCAAAGGATAGCAATCAGCCCCAGCATTTT	CAQGPPSKDSNQPQHF
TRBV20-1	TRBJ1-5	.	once	TGCAGTGCTGGGGATAATCAGCCCCAGCATTTT	CSAGDNQPQHF
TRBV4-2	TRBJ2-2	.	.	TGTGCCAGCAGCCAAGCCGGGGGGAACACCGGGGAGCTGTTTTTT	CASSQAGGNTGELFF
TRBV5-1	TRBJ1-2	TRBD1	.	TGCGCCAGCAGCCCGGAGCCAGGGGGGAGGTATGGCTACACCTTC	CASSPEPGGRYGYTF
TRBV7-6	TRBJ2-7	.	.	TGTGCCAGCAGCTTACCCAGGGACACCTCCTACGAGCAGTACTTC	CASSLPRDTSYEQYF
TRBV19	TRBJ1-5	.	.	TGTGCCAGTATGACGTTTCCCAATCAGCCCCAGCATTTT	CASMTFPNQPQHF
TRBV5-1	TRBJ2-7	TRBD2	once	TGCGCCAGCAGCTTTAGCGGGGGGGCACTTCTCGAGCAGTACTTC	CASSFSGGALLEQYF
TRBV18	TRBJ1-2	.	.	TGTGCCAGCTCCCATGACGGGACGGGGCATGGCTACACCTTC	CASSHDGTGHGYTF
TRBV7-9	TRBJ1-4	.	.	TGTGCCAGCAGCTTAATTACGATAGACCTGAGAAAACTGTTTTTT	CASSLITIDLRKLFF
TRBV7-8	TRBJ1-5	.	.	TGTGCCAGCAGCGCCTCCGGGGGTAGCAATCAGCCCCAGCATTTT	CASSASGGSNQPQHF
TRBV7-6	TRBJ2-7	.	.	TGTGCCAGCAGCCCGTTGGTGGGTATCTCCTACGAGCAGTACTTC	CASSPLVGISYEQYF
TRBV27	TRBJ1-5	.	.	TGTGCCAGCAGCCCGGGACGGGGGAGGCCTCAGCCCCAGCATTTT	CASSPGRGRPQPQHF
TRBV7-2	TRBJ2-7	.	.	TGTGCCAGCAGCTTACTGGGACTCTACGAGCAGTACTTC	CASSLLGLYEQYF
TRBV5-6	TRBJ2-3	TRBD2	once	TGTGCCAGCACGTCCCTCCGGATAGCGGGGGGCCAGCAGTATTTT	CASTSLRIAGGQQYF
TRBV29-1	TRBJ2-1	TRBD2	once	TGCAGCGAGGGGACTAGCGGGGCGGACAATGAGCAGTTCTTC	CSEGTSGADNEQFF
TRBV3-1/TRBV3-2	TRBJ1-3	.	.	TGTGCCAGCAGCCAAGATGGGACATTTGGAAACACCATATATTTT	CASSQDGTFGNTIYF
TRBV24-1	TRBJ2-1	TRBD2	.	TGTGCCACCAGCCTAGCGGGAGGAAACGATGAGCAGTTCTTC	CATSLAGGNDEQFF